This T cell receptor (beta chain) originates from a study of blood T cell repertoires in COVID-19. Study in general: COVID-19 samples collected from the United States, Italy and Spain covered acute and convalescent phases.

After removal of 5 bases from V and 5 bases from J, the junction contained 22 bases not matched to a gene. The CDR3 loop spans 18 amino acids. Germline values: CDR1 SQVTM, CDR2 ANQGSEA. Produced via immunoSEQ multiplex PCR; TCRdb's table is partial and in-frame only. The table lists about 120,000 clones, around 87% of them singletons. This clone occurred a few times. The receptor was isolated from a woman aged 70-85 years with acute or convalescent COVID-19. This chain uses TRBV29-1 with TRBJ1-1; 8 bases line up with TRBD1. Material for sequencing was peripheral blood. In DNA, the CDR3 is TGCAGCGTTCCCGTGTTTCAGGGACAGGCGGGAACAAGGACTGAAGCTTTCTTT. It is translated as CSVPVFQGQAGTRTEAFF.